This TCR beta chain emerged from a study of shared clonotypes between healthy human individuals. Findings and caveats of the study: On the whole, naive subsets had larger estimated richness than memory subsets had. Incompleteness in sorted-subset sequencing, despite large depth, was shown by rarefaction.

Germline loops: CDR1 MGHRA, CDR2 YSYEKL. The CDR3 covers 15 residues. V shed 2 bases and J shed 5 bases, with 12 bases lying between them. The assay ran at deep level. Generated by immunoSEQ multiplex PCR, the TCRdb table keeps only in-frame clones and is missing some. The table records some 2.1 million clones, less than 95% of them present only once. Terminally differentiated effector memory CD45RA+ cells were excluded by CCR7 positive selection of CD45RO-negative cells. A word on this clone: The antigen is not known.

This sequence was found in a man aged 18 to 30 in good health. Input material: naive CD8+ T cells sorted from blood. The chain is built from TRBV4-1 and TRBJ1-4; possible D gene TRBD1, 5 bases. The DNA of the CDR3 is TGCGCCAGCAGCCAAACGCCGGGACTCAATGAAAAACTGTTTTTT. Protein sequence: CASSQTPGLNEKLFF.